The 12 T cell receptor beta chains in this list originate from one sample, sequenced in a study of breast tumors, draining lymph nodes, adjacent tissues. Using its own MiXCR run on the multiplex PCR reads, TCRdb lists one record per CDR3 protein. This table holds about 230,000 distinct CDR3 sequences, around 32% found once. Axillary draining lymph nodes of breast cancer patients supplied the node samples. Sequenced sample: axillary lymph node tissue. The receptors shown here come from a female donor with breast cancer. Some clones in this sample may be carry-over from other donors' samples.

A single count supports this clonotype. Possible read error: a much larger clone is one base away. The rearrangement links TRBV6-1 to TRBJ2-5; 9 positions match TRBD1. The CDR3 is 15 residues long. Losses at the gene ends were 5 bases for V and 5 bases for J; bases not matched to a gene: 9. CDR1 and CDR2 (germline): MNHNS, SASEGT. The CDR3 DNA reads TGTGCCAGCAGTCCTACAGGGGGCTCCTTCGAGACCCAGTACTTC. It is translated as CASSPTGGSFETQYF.

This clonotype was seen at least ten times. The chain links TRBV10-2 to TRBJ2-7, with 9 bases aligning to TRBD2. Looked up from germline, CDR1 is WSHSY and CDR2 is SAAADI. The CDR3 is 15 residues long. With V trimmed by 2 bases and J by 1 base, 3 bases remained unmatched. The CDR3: CASSERAGGSYEQYF. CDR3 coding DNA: TGCGCCAGCAGTGAGAGGGCGGGAGGGTCCTACGAGCAGTACTTC.

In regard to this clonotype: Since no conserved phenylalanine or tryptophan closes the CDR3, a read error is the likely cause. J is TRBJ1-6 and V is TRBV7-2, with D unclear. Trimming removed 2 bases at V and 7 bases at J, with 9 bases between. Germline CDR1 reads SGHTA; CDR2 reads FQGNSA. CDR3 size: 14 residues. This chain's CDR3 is CASSLRGYNSPLHL. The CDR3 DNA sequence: TGTGCCAGCAGCTTACGGGGTTACAATTCACCCCTCCACCTT.

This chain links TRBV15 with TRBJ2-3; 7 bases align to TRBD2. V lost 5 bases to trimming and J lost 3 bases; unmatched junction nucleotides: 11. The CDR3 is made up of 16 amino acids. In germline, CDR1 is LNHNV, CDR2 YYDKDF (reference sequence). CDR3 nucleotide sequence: TGTGCCACCAGCTCACCAGGACGGGGGGTTACAGATACGCAGTATTTT. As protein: CATSSPGRGVTDTQYF.

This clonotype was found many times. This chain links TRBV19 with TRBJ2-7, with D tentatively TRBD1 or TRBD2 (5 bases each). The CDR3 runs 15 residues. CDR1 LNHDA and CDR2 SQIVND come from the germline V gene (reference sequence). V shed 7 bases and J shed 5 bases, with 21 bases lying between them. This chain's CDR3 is CASTTSGRTWNEQYF. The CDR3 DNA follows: TGTGCCAGTACCACCTCGGGACGGACGTGGAACGAGCAGTACTTC.

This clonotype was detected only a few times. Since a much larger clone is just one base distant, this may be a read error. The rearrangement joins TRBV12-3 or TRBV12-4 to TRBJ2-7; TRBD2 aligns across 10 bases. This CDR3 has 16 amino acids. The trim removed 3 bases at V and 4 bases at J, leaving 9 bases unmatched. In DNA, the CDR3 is TGTGCCAGCAGTTTCGCGCTCGGACTAGCGGTTTACGAGCAGTACTTC. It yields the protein CASSFALGLAVYEQYF.

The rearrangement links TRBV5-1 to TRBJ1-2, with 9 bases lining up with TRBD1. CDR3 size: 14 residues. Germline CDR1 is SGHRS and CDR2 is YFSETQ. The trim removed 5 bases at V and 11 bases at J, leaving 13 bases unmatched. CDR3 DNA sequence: TGCGCCAGCAGGAAATATGGCGGGGACAGGGTTTACACCTTC. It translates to CASRKYGGDRVYTF.

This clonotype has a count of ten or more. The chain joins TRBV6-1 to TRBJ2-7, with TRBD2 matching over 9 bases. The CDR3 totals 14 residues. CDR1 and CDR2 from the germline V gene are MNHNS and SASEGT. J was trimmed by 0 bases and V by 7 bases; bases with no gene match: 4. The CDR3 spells CASTGLASSYEQYF. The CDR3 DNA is TGTGCCAGCACCGGACTAGCGTCCTCCTACGAGCAGTACTTC.

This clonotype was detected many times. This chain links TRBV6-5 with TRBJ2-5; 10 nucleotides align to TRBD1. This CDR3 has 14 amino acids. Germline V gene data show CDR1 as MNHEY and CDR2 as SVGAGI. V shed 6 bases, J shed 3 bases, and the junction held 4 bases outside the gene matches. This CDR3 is CASRSGTGEETQYF. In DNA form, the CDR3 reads TGTGCCAGCAGATCCGGGACAGGGGAAGAGACCCAGTACTTC.

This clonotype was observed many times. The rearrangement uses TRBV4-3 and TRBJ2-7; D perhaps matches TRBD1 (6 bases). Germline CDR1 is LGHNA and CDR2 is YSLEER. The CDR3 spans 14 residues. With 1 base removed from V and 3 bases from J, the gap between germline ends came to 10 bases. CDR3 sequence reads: CASSQAIGGYEQYF. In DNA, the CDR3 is TGCGCCAGCAGCCAAGCGATAGGGGGCTACGAGCAGTACTTC.

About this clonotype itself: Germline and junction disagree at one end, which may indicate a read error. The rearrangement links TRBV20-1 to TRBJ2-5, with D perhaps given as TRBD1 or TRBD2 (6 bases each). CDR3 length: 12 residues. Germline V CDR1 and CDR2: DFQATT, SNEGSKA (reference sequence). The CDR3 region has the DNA TGCAGCGTATCGGGGGCCCAAGAGACCCAGCACTTC. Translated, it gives CSVSGAQETQHF.

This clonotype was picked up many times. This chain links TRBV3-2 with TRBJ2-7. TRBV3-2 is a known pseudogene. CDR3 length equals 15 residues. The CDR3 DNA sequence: TGTGCCAGCAGCCTCTCAACGGCCTACCACTACGAGCAGTACTTC. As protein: CASSLSTAYHYEQYF.